This T cell receptor (beta chain) was recovered during a study of naive and memory T cell subsets (dated by TCRdb to 2015 to 2018). Context from the whole study: An open-source, UMI-based TCR alpha and beta sequencing pipeline was applied to sorted naive and memory peripheral blood T cell subsets. The results of the functional CMV T cell responses matched the IgG serology results in every case. RNA was DNase-treated and reverse transcribed with TCR constant-region primers, mostly using SuperScript III. Study-level results and caveats: In both CD4 and CD8 cells, a rise in Gini index and a fall in Shannon and inverse Simpson diversity were observed from naive through CM, EM and EMRA. The repertoire findings for the naive and memory subsets could not be validated against a ground truth, as none was available. Clonotypes were defined as single alpha or beta chain sequences, not paired alpha/beta receptors. Following error correction, more than 95% of naive TCR sequences occurred only once, which made naive abundance distributions much steeper than those of memory subsets. TCR abundance followed a power law with an exponent that was different for naive and memory subsets but consistent across the three individuals. Naive repertoires, especially CD8, contained a few larger clonotypes, possibly memory cells re-expressing CD45RA. RNA-based TCR counts may be affected by expression changes linked to T cell activation and differentiation.

Here V drops 5 bases and J drops 3 bases, and the junction holds 3 bases not matched to any gene. The CDR3 runs 14 amino acids, cysteine and phenylalanine included. Here the CDR3 DNA is all that survives: 42 bases in frame from base 1. This clonotype showed up just a few times. Which antigen it targets is not known. No base quality information exists; no much larger clone differs at one position. From the second PCR step on, the TCR alpha and beta chain libraries were amplified in separate reactions. To determine each donor's CMV status, fresh PBMCs were stimulated overnight with CMV viral lysate, and IFNgamma production from CD4+ T cells was then assessed. Miltenyi beads were used first to positively select CD4 T cells, and CD8 T cells were then positively selected from the CD4-negative fraction. Cells stained for CD3, CD4, CD8, CD45RA, CD27 and a live/dead dye were sorted on a BD Aria II into four subsets by CD45RA and CD27. Three healthy volunteers provided blood, and the blood of each volunteer was split into CD4 and CD8 T cells and then into four differentiation subsets. Approximately 120 ml of peripheral blood was collected from each donor, and PBMC were isolated by Ficoll-Paque PLUS density-gradient centrifugation. The sorted cells were lysed in RLT buffer, after which RNA was extracted using a Qiagen RNeasy kit and kept at -80 degrees C.

Libraries were prepared through UMI-ligation and nested PCR. An equimolar mix of two oligonucleotides covering both TRBC1 and TRBC2 was used as the beta constant-region primer. Four rounds of PCR were used to amplify ligated cDNA, with nested alpha and beta constant-region primers being used together with the SP2 primer. T4 RNA ligase 1 ligated a single-stranded oligonucleotide carrying the SP2 primer and a 12-nucleotide UMI to the cDNA 3' end. The ligation reaction was kept at 16 degrees C for 20-24 hours. PCR2 was typically run as a SYBR Green qPCR and stopped at a predetermined threshold to prevent over-amplification. Apart from the first purification, every purification step used Agencourt AMPure XP magnetic beads. Library amounts were measured by Qubit and library quality was assessed on a TapeStation, where the main peak was expected at around 650 bp. Sequencing of the pooled libraries was done on an Illumina MiSeq using v2 2x251 paired-end kits, which typically yielded roughly 0.95-2.3 million reads per sample. Each sample library was pooled at approximately 4 nM, and about 4.5-7.5% PhiX was included to improve cluster recognition. Per the authors' processing: Decombinator assigned V and J genes to Demultiplexor-processed FASTQ reads by tag matching, allowing a single base-pair mismatch. Collapsinator relied on UMIs to fix sequencing errors as well as frequency errors caused by PCR heterogeneity. TCRs were translated and CDR3s were extracted from the conserved cysteine to the FGXG phenylalanine by CDR3Translator, with non-productive sequences being flagged. Repertoires were subsampled to equal numbers of UMI-defined TCRs before Gini, Shannon entropy and inverse Simpson indices were calculated. Clonotype abundance distributions were fitted to a power law by maximum likelihood within the linear range. When run on a single naive CD8 sample, MIGEC and the pipeline yielded similar UMI counts, similar unique TCR numbers and similar clonal distributions. In one analysis, naive TCRs that were also found in any memory subset of the same donor were excluded from the naive repertoire. The repertoires were searched for approximately 7,000 CMV-associated CDR3 sequences that had been compiled from VDJdb and a published dataset. TCRdb reworked the public reads: Q25 trimming with fastp, MiXCR clone assembly, productive beta chains retained. Every entry covers one CDR3 protein and lists the most common genes and DNA from its rows. It is TCRdb's table, rather than the study itself, that gives the V and J calls and clone size. Present in this sample are around 140,000 distinct CDR3 sequences, approximately 20% of which were seen just once. The biggest ten clones account for about 0.57% of the sample.

Sequencing was done on a sample of naive CD8+ T cells from blood. What this sample's cell subset or site label stands for: naive T cells, CD45RA high CD27+. The sequence is built from TRBV12-3 or TRBV12-4 and TRBJ1-4; 7 bases in between match TRBD1. The TCR originated in a human donor in good health. The DNA sequence is as follows: TGTGCCAGCAGTCCGGGACAGCCTAATGAAAAACTGTTTTTT. Translation gives CASSPGQPNEKLFF.